Below are 31 T cell receptor beta chains sequenced from a single sample in a study of cytomegalovirus exposure and HLA in healthy donors. The data were produced by immunoSEQ multiplex PCR, yet TCRdb's version contains in-frame clones alone and is incomplete. Of over 200,000 clones in the sample, 70% to 90% were seen once. Input material: PBMCs. Receptors originate from a woman younger than 35 in good health and CMV-seronegative.

The chain employs TRBV4-1 and TRBJ2-7, with D tentatively TRBD2 (6 bases). Trimming took off 1 base at V and 5 bases at J, with 12 bases between the two ends. The CDR3 totals 14 residues. The germline gives CDR1 MGHRA, CDR2 YSYEKL. CDR3 DNA sequence: TGCGCCAGCAGCCAAGTGGAGGGGCTCGACGAGCAGTACTTC. Protein: CASSQVEGLDEQYF.

This clone was found once. V gene TRBV6-1 combines with J gene TRBJ2-5; 7 nucleotides line up with TRBD1. Germline values: CDR1 MNHNS, CDR2 SASEGT. V shed 4 bases and J 4 bases; nucleotides not matched to a gene: 3. The CDR3 is 13 residues long. Written as DNA, the CDR3 is TGTGCCAGCAGTGTACAGGGGAGAGAGACCCAGTACTTC. It translates to CASSVQGRETQYF.

The chain uses TRBV27 and TRBJ2-1; 7 nucleotides align to TRBD2. Unmatched junction bases numbered 8, after V lost 2 bases and J lost 7 bases. Germline CDR1 MNHEY, CDR2 SMNVEV (reference sequence). CDR3 length equals 15 residues. CDR3 residues: CASSLVAGARNEQFF. The CDR3 DNA reads TGTGCCAGCAGTTTAGTTGCGGGAGCGAGAAATGAGCAGTTCTTC.

V is TRBV28 and J is TRBJ1-3; the D is unclear. The ends were cut back, 7 bases at V and 0 bases at J, with 13 bases in the middle. The CDR3 runs to 15 residues. The germline CDR1 and CDR2 sequences are MDHEN and SYDVKM. DNA of the CDR3: TGTGCCAGCACCGTGCAGGCGAGCTCTGGAAACACCATATATTTT. This sequence encodes CASTVQASSGNTIYF.

This chain connects TRBV5-1 to TRBJ2-3; perhaps TRBD2 as D (5 bases). The CDR3 contains 14 residues. Trimming stripped 9 bases from V and 5 bases from J, with 19 bases between. Per the germline V gene, CDR1 is SGHRS and CDR2 is YFSETQ. The CDR3 is CATSRLGAGDTQYF. The CDR3 bases are TGCGCCACCTCCCGGTTGGGAGCTGGAGATACGCAGTATTTT. Using reference TRBV5-1 and TRBJ2-3 for the parts outside the CDR3, the full variable domain is KAGVTQTPRYLIKTRGQQVTLSCSPISGHRSVSWYQQTPGQGLQFLFEYFSETQRNKGNFPGRFSGRQFSNSRSEMNVSTLELGDSALYLCATSRLGAGDTQYFGPGTRLTVL.

The J gene is TRBJ1-5, the V gene TRBV27; tentative D call: TRBD1 (5 bases). The CDR3 has 16 amino acids. Trimming removed 3 bases at V and 3 bases at J, with 15 bases between. Germline CDR1 and CDR2: MNHEY and SMNVEV (reference sequence). CDR3 sequence reads: CASSFNQGGVNQPQHF. Here the CDR3 DNA reads TGTGCCAGCAGTTTCAACCAGGGAGGGGTCAATCAGCCCCAGCATTTT.

The rearrangement uses TRBV28 and TRBJ2-5, with unresolved D. The CDR3 totals 12 residues. Germline CDR1 MDHEN, CDR2 SYDVKM. V was pared by 7 bases and J by 3 bases, with 9 bases between. DNA of the CDR3: TGTGCCAGCATCCGAGCTAAAGAGACCCAGTACTTC. It specifies CASIRAKETQYF.

The chain combines TRBV27 with TRBJ1-5, with D perhaps TRBD1 (6 bases). This CDR3 region has 14 residues. CDR1 and CDR2 from the germline V gene are MNHEY and SMNVEV (reference sequence). The ends were cut back, 2 bases at V and 10 bases at J, with 15 bases in the middle. CDR3 loop: CASSLILRGSPQHF. CDR3 nucleotide sequence: TGTGCCAGCAGTTTAATTCTCAGGGGTTCCCCCCAGCATTTT.

This chain connects TRBV6-5 to TRBJ1-1; 7 nucleotides agree with TRBD1. There are 15 residues in the CDR3. Losses at the gene ends were 5 bases for V and 5 bases for J; bases not matched to a gene: 11. Germline CDR1 and CDR2: MNHEY and SVGAGI. As DNA, the CDR3 is TGTGCCAGCAGTCAGAGACAGGGACATGGGACTGAAGCTTTCTTT. This sequence encodes CASSQRQGHGTEAFF.

The chain has TRBV7-2 and TRBJ1-4; 10 bases line up with TRBD1. The CDR3 has 15 residues. CDR1 and CDR2 from the germline V gene are SGHTA and FQGNSA. Losses at the gene ends were 5 bases for V and 4 bases for J; bases not matched to a gene: 4. CDR3 region: CASSTRTGGNEKLFF. CDR3 DNA: TGTGCCAGCAGCACGAGGACAGGGGGTAATGAAAAACTGTTTTTT.

This chain connects TRBV30 to TRBJ2-1, with a possible D match to TRBD1 (6 bases). This CDR3 comprises 21 residues. CDR1 GTSNPN and CDR2 SVGIG come from the germline V gene (reference sequence). V lost 7 bases, J lost 2 bases, and 36 bases lay in between. The CDR3 loop is CASTYTSWARDRRPTYNEQFF. CDR3 coding DNA: TGTGCCTCAACCTACACGTCGTGGGCGCGCGACAGGCGTCCTACCTACAATGAGCAGTTCTTC.

This clone was seen just once. V gene TRBV2 combines with J gene TRBJ1-2; no clear D. This CDR3 comprises 13 residues. V was trimmed by 3 bases and J by 3 bases, leaving 8 bases between them. Germline V gene sequence: CDR1 SNHLY, CDR2 FYNNEI. The CDR3 DNA follows: TGTGCCAGCAGTGACGCGGAGGACTATGGCTACACCTTC. This gives the protein CASSDAEDYGYTF.

This sequence joins TRBV7-2 and TRBJ2-7, with TRBD2 identical over 8 bases. CDR1 and CDR2 (germline): SGHTA, FQGNSA. V lost 1 base and J lost 2; bases outside the gene matches: 10. The CDR3 contains 17 residues. CDR3 sequence (DNA): TGTGCCAGCAGCTTAGTAGTATCCGGGACTAGACCCTACGAGCAGTACTTC. Protein: CASSLVVSGTRPYEQYF.

V is TRBV28 and J is TRBJ1-4; D is possibly TRBD1 (5 bases). CDR1 and CDR2 (germline): MDHEN, SYDVKM. Trimming cost V 6 bases and J 0 bases, with 8 bases left between them. This CDR3 has 14 residues. In nucleotides, the CDR3 is TGTGCCAGCAGGGACACGGCAACTAATGAAAAACTGTTTTTT. As protein: CASRDTATNEKLFF.

The rearrangement uses TRBV19 and TRBJ2-5; a possible D gene is TRBD2 (6 bases). There are 17 residues in the CDR3. The germline V gene encodes CDR1 LNHDA and CDR2 SQIVND (reference sequence). V gave up 7 bases and J gave up 2 bases, with 23 bases separating them. As DNA, the CDR3 is TGTGCCAGTACCCCCGGTGGGGGACTTAGACCACAAGAGACCCAGTACTTC. It codes for CASTPGGGLRPQETQYF.

This chain links TRBV2 with TRBJ1-1, with D possibly being TRBD1 (6 bases). V lost 3 bases, J lost 6 bases, and 20 bases lay in between. The CDR3 spans 16 residues. Germline V CDR1 and CDR2: SNHLY, FYNNEI. The CDR3 coding sequence is TGTGCCAGCAGTGAGGGCAGGGGCCTGGTCGGTCCTGAAGCTTTCTTT. It translates to CASSEGRGLVGPEAFF.

The chain is built from TRBV6-6 and TRBJ2-5, with 7 bases fitting TRBD1. This CDR3 comprises 15 residues. Germline trimming cut 2 bases from V and 4 bases from J; bases unmatched to any gene: 7. Germline CDR1 reads MNHNY; CDR2 reads SVGAGI (reference sequence). The CDR3 here is CASSYIRGDRETQYF. In DNA, the CDR3 is TGTGCCAGCAGTTACATACGAGGGGACAGAGAGACCCAGTACTTC.

The chain is built from TRBV19 and TRBJ2-2, with 14 bases that match TRBD2. Germline V gene data show CDR1 as LNHDA and CDR2 as SQIVND (reference sequence). This CDR3 region has 17 residues. The ends lost 3 bases at V and 3 bases at J; junction bases unmatched: 3. The CDR3 loop reads CASSMMGLAGDTGELFF. The DNA for the CDR3 is TGTGCCAGTAGTATGATGGGACTAGCGGGAGACACCGGGGAGCTGTTTTTT.

The chain uses TRBV28 and TRBJ2-3; D is perhaps TRBD2 (6 bases). This CDR3 has 13 amino acids. The V and J ends lost 8 bases and 3 bases respectively, with 12 bases between them. Germline-derived CDR1 and CDR2 are MDHEN and SYDVKM. Written as DNA, the CDR3 is TGTGCCAGCGCGCGGGGAGGAACAGATACGCAGTATTTT. This codes for CASARGGTDTQYF.

The chain couples TRBV2 to TRBJ1-5; 12 nucleotides align to TRBD1. The CDR3 contains 15 residues. CDR1 and CDR2 (germline): SNHLY, FYNNEI. With V trimmed by 6 bases and J by 8 bases, 8 bases remained unmatched. The CDR3 nucleotides read TGTGCCAGCAGCCGGGACAGGGGGCGGATTGAGCCCCAGCATTTT. Protein product: CASSRDRGRIEPQHF.

This clone was detected only once. The J gene is TRBJ1-2, the V gene TRBV6-1; 8 bases agree with TRBD1. Trimming took 3 bases from V and 9 from J; bases not matched to a gene: 3. CDR3 size: 12 residues. The germline V gene has CDR1 MNHNS and CDR2 SASEGT. CDR3 DNA sequence: TGTGCCAGCAGTGACCGGGACAGGCGCTACACCTTC. Amino acids: CASSDRDRRYTF.

J is TRBJ1-1 and V is TRBV27, with a weak D call TRBD1 (5 bases). Germline V gene sequence: CDR1 MNHEY, CDR2 SMNVEV (reference sequence). Trimming removed 5 bases at V and 0 bases at J, with 13 bases between. The CDR3 is made up of 15 amino acids. CDR3 in DNA: TGTGCCAGCAGTCGGCGGGGCGAGGTGAACACTGAAGCTTTCTTT. It specifies CASSRRGEVNTEAFF.

This chain links TRBV6-1 with TRBJ2-7; a weak D match, TRBD2 (5 bases). The V gene's germline CDR1 is MNHNS and CDR2 SASEGT. Trimming removed 4 bases from V and 3 bases from J, with 13 bases in between. The CDR3 extends over 14 amino acids. The CDR3 DNA reads as TGTGCCAGCAGTGCTTCCGGGGTCCGCTACGAGCAGTACTTC. Encoded protein: CASSASGVRYEQYF.

CDR3: CASSLGVRADRGLETQYF. In nucleotides, the CDR3 is TGTGCCAGCAGTTTAGGGGTTCGGGCGGACAGGGGATTAGAGACCCAGTACTTC. V usage is TRBV28 and J usage is TRBJ2-5, with 9 positions matching TRBD1. Germline loops: CDR1 MDHEN, CDR2 SYDVKM. J lost 4 bases, V lost 2 bases, and 14 bases had no gene match. There are 18 residues in the CDR3.

This clone is a singleton in its sample. V usage is TRBV4-2 and J usage is TRBJ2-3; TRBD2 matches at 11 bases. Germline trimming cut 2 bases from V and 2 bases from J; bases unmatched to any gene: 9. CDR3 length equals 18 residues. The germline V gene has CDR1 LGHNA and CDR2 YNFKEQ. The CDR3 is CASSQPLRLAGLTDTQYF. CDR3 DNA sequence: TGTGCCAGCAGCCAACCTCTTCGACTAGCGGGACTCACAGATACGCAGTATTTT.

V and J are TRBV5-1 and TRBJ2-4, with 10 bases that match TRBD1. CDR1 and CDR2 (germline): SGHRS, YFSETQ. Trimming removed 4 bases from V and 7 bases from J; junction bases left unmatched: 2. CDR3 length equals 13 residues. In DNA form, the CDR3 reads TGCGCCAGCAGCCCGGGACAGGGGAACATTCAGTACTTC. This sequence encodes CASSPGQGNIQYF.

CDR3 DNA sequence: TGTGCCAGCGTCCGGGGCAGGGGTTCCTACGAGCAGTACTTC. It specifies CASVRGRGSYEQYF. The chain is built from TRBV13 and TRBJ2-7; TRBD1 might be the D (6 bases). The germline V and J ends were trimmed by 8 bases and 1 base, with 15 bases remaining between them. The CDR3 covers 14 residues. In germline, CDR1 is PRHDT, CDR2 FYEKMQ (reference sequence). Variable domain in full (rest from reference TRBV13 and TRBJ2-7): AAGVIQSPRHLIKEKRETATLKCYPIPRHDTVYWYQQGPGQDPQFLISFYEKMQSDKGSIPDRFSAQQFSDYHSELNMSSLELGDSALYFCASVRGRGSYEQYFGPGTRLTVT.

The chain has TRBV4-2 and TRBJ2-3; 13 positions agree with TRBD2. With V trimmed by 0 bases and J by 4 bases, 10 bases remained unmatched. CDR1 LGHNA and CDR2 YNFKEQ come from the germline V gene. The CDR3 length is 19 residues. CDR3 protein: CASSQDGSGLAGDADTQYF. The CDR3 region has the DNA TGTGCCAGCAGCCAAGATGGGTCCGGACTAGCGGGAGACGCAGATACGCAGTATTTT.

The chain recombines TRBV5-1 with TRBJ1-1; 7 bases are a match to TRBD1. V shed 1 base and J 3 bases; nucleotides not matched to a gene: 6. There are 15 residues in the CDR3. The germline CDR1 and CDR2 sequences are SGHRS and YFSETQ. As DNA, the CDR3 is TGCGCCAGCAGCTTGACAGGGGTTGGAGACACTGAAGCTTTCTTT. This translates into CASSLTGVGDTEAFF.

V usage is TRBV27 and J usage is TRBJ2-7, with D tentatively TRBD1 (6 bases). Germline V CDR1 and CDR2: MNHEY, SMNVEV (reference sequence). The germline V and J ends were trimmed by 6 bases and 7 bases, with 19 bases remaining between them. CDR3 length equals 14 residues. CDR3 sequence reads: CASRRGQWDGEQYF. CDR3 DNA sequence: TGTGCCAGCAGGAGAGGACAGTGGGACGGGGAGCAGTACTTC.

The chain employs TRBV28 and TRBJ2-7; 9 bases match TRBD1. The CDR3 has 14 amino acids. CDR1 is MDHEN and CDR2 is SYDVKM in the germline V gene. The junction had 4 bases not matched to a gene; V was cut back by 5 bases and J by 2 bases. The CDR3 bases are TGTGCCAGCAGTCCACGGGACAGGGCCTACGAGCAGTACTTC. Protein: CASSPRDRAYEQYF. Full variable domain (remainder filled in from reference TRBV28 and TRBJ2-7): DVKVTQSSRYLVKRTGEKVFLECVQDMDHENMFWYRQDPGLGLRLIYFSYDVKMKEKGDIPEGYSVSREKKERFSLILESASTNQTSMYLCASSPRDRAYEQYFGPGTRLTVT.